These 20 T cell receptor beta chains came from one sample sequenced in a study of T cells after yellow fever vaccination. TCRdb analysed the 5' RACE reads with MiXCR anew, one entry per CDR3 protein. This sample has about 340,000 distinct CDR3 sequences, with under 15% found just once. The input for sequencing was CD4+ T cells sorted from PBMCs, taken 15 days after the yellow fever booster vaccination. The receptors stem from a man between 18 and 35 years old who received the YFV17D yellow fever vaccine.

This clonotype was found a few times. The rearrangement joins TRBV5-1 to TRBJ1-1; D ambiguous. The CDR3 runs to 14 residues. V was pared by 7 bases and J by 4 bases, with 17 bases between. Germline V CDR1 and CDR2: SGHRS, YFSETQ. CDR3: CASAESGFGTEAFF. In DNA, the CDR3 is TGCGCCAGCGCCGAGTCGGGGTTTGGCACTGAAGCTTTCTTT.

The sample holds one count of this clonotype. In DNA, the CDR3 is TGCGCCAGCAGCCAAGAAGGATACAGCACTGAAGCTTTCTTT. Its translation: CASSQEGYSTEAFF. The genes are TRBV4-1 and TRBJ1-1; D not certain. CDR1 MGHRA and CDR2 YSYEKL come from the germline V gene. CDR3 length: 14 residues. Trimming took 0 bases from V and 4 from J, leaving 9 bases between them.

The chain joins TRBV18 to TRBJ1-1; 7 bases are a match to TRBD1. The CDR3 length is 16 residues. Germline V gene sequence: CDR1 KGHSH, CDR2 LQKENI. Trimming at V came to 2 bases and at J to 0 bases, leaving 6 bases not matched to a gene. The CDR3 DNA reads TGTGCCAGCTCACCAGACAGGGATTACATGAACACTGAAGCTTTCTTT. It codes for CASSPDRDYMNTEAFF.

This clonotype has ten or more counts. This sequence joins TRBV15 and TRBJ2-3; tentative D call: TRBD2 (5 bases). The CDR3 length is 14 residues. Germline CDR1 is LNHNV and CDR2 is YYDKDF (reference sequence). V lost 1 base, J lost 2 bases, and 7 bases lay in between. Here the CDR3 DNA reads TGTGCCACCAGCAGAGGGGGAGACACAGATACGCAGTATTTT. Encoded protein: CATSRGGDTDTQYF.

The V gene is TRBV5-5, the J gene TRBJ2-6, with 7 bases lining up with TRBD1. Trimming took 6 bases from V and 8 from J; bases not matched to a gene: 14. The CDR3 has 16 amino acids. Germline V gene data show CDR1 as SGHKS and CDR2 as YYEKEE (reference sequence). The CDR3 nucleotides are TGTGCCAGCAACCCTCTCGGGCAGGGGGTTTCCAACGTCCTGACTTTC. Translation gives CASNPLGQGVSNVLTF.

This clonotype occurred a few times. This chain uses TRBV2 with TRBJ2-3; D ambiguous. V was shortened by 6 bases and J by 3 bases, with 19 bases between the two germline ends. In germline, CDR1 is SNHLY, CDR2 FYNNEI. CDR3 size: 16 residues. The DNA of the CDR3 is TGTGCCAGCAGCCCCCTGGGTGTAGCTACGACAGATACGCAGTATTTT. Protein sequence: CASSPLGVATTDTQYF.

The chain links TRBV6-1 to TRBJ2-2, with D possibly matching TRBD1 (6 bases). CDR1 is MNHNS, CDR2 SASEGT, per germline. V dropped 5 bases and J dropped 1 base, with 14 bases sitting between them. CDR3 size: 16 residues. CDR3 in DNA: TGTGCCAGCAGTCCTAGGGGACACAAGAACACCGGGGAGCTGTTTTTT. The encoded protein is CASSPRGHKNTGELFF.

This chain joins TRBV6-1 and TRBJ2-3; TRBD2 matches 8 bases. This CDR3 has 17 residues. Losses at the gene ends were 7 bases for V and 4 bases for J; bases not matched to a gene: 16. Germline V gene sequence: CDR1 MNHNS, CDR2 SASEGT. The CDR3 sequence is CASTERAGGAVPDTQYF. The CDR3 nucleotides are TGTGCCAGCACCGAAAGGGCCGGGGGGGCCGTCCCAGATACGCAGTATTTT.

This chain connects TRBV5-1 to TRBJ1-3; TRBD1 might be the D (6 bases). The CDR3 runs 14 residues. Germline V CDR1 and CDR2: SGHRS, YFSETQ. The germline V and J ends were trimmed by 4 bases and 6 bases, with 14 bases remaining between them. The CDR3: CASSPEGGENTIYF. CDR3 bases: TGCGCCAGCAGCCCGGAAGGGGGGGAAAACACCATATATTTT.

This clonotype showed up just a few times. This sequence joins TRBV7-2 and TRBJ1-3; D unclear. Trimming cost V 5 bases and J 11 bases, with 13 bases left between them. Germline V gene lookup returns CDR1 SGHTA and CDR2 FQGNSA. The CDR3 is 12 residues long. The CDR3 region is CASSTTRTSIYF. CDR3 coding DNA: TGTGCCAGCAGCACCACCCGCACATCCATATATTTT. The complete variable domain, with remaining parts taken from reference TRBV7-2 and TRBJ1-3, reads GAGVSQSPSNKVTEKGKDVELRCDPISGHTALYWYRQSLGQGLEFLIYFQGNSAPDKSGLPSDRFSAERTGGSVSTLTIQRTQQEDSAVYLCASSTTRTSIYFGEGSWLTVV.

This clonotype was counted at least ten times. The chain links TRBV3-1 to TRBJ1-1; D is undetermined. CDR3 length equals 11 residues. Looked up from germline, CDR1 is LGHDT and CDR2 is YNNKEL (reference sequence). V dropped 2 bases and J dropped 7 bases, with 5 bases sitting between them. The CDR3 DNA is TGTGCCAGCAGCCAAAGGAGTGAAGCTTTCTTT. This translates into CASSQRSEAFF.

This clonotype appeared a few times. The rearrangement joins TRBV3-1 to TRBJ2-1, with D maybe TRBD2 (6 bases). Germline V gene sequence: CDR1 LGHDT, CDR2 YNNKEL (reference sequence). V lost 2 bases to trimming and J lost 4 bases, with 21 bases between them. The CDR3 extends over 18 amino acids. This chain's CDR3 is CASSQLDVFGGSYNEQFF. CDR3 DNA: TGTGCCAGCAGCCAATTGGACGTTTTCGGGGGTAGTTACAATGAGCAGTTCTTC.

Many counts were recorded for this clonotype. V usage is TRBV5-1 and J usage is TRBJ2-2; D is unclear. Germline loops: CDR1 SGHRS, CDR2 YFSETQ. CDR3 length equals 14 residues. V shed 5 bases and J shed 1 base, with 9 bases lying between them. This CDR3 is CASRDNVNTGELFF. The CDR3 DNA is TGCGCCAGCAGAGATAATGTGAACACCGGGGAGCTGTTTTTT. Drawing the rest from reference TRBV5-1 and TRBJ2-2, the complete variable domain is KAGVTQTPRYLIKTRGQQVTLSCSPISGHRSVSWYQQTPGQGLQFLFEYFSETQRNKGNFPGRFSGRQFSNSRSEMNVSTLELGDSALYLCASRDNVNTGELFFGEGSRLTVL.

The table lists this clonotype with a few counts. This rearrangement joins TRBV7-8 to TRBJ2-5; 9 nucleotides align to TRBD1. Germline-derived CDR1 and CDR2 are SGHVS and FQNEAQ. V was clipped by 5 bases and J by 5 bases; unmatched bases: 9. The CDR3 is 15 residues long. The CDR3 DNA sequence: TGTGCCAGCAGCACCCGGGACAGGGCTGCGGAGACCCAGTACTTC. Residues: CASSTRDRAAETQYF.

The rearrangement joins TRBV29-1 to TRBJ2-3, with a tentative D call TRBD2 (7 bases). The CDR3 consists of 14 residues. The germline CDR1 and CDR2 sequences are SQVTM and ANQGSEA. Trimming cost V 8 bases and J 4 bases, with 19 bases left between them. In DNA, the CDR3 is TGCAGCTCTAGGGGGGGGGCCGCGCCAGATACGCAGTATTTT. This translates into CSSRGGAAPDTQYF.

The gene calls are TRBV21-1 and TRBJ1-1; the D segment call TRBD1 is taken from the table without a DNA check. TRBV21-1 is described as a pseudogene. This CDR3 spans 14 amino acids. CDR3 loop: CASSNDRGTTEAFF. The CDR3 coding sequence is TGTGCCAGCAGCAACGACAGGGGGACCACTGAAGCTTTCTTT.

This clonotype has at least ten counts. The genes are TRBV11-2 and TRBJ2-3; the D is unclear. CDR3 length equals 14 residues. Trimming cost V 5 bases and J 2 bases, with 11 bases left between them. Germline values: CDR1 SGHAT, CDR2 FQNNGV. The CDR3 spells CASSPQLPTDTQYF. The CDR3 nucleotides are TGTGCCAGCAGCCCGCAGCTTCCCACAGATACGCAGTATTTT.

The table lists this clonotype with a few counts. This rearrangement joins TRBV20-1 to TRBJ1-5, with 7 bases aligning to TRBD1. Per germline, CDR1 DFQATT and CDR2 SNEGSKA (reference sequence). This CDR3 contains 14 residues. V lost 3 bases to trimming and J lost 4 bases; unmatched junction nucleotides: 6. This chain's CDR3 is CSASRDSANQPQHF. CDR3 sequence (DNA): TGCAGTGCTAGTAGGGACAGTGCTAATCAGCCCCAGCATTTT.

A few counts support this clonotype. The chain combines TRBV24-1 with TRBJ1-1; possibly TRBD1 for D (5 bases). This CDR3 comprises 12 residues. The V gene's germline CDR1 is KGHDR and CDR2 SFDVKD. V was trimmed by 12 bases and J by 4 bases, leaving 14 bases between them. The CDR3, as DNA: TGTGCCGCCGGGGCACCGGGCACTGAAGCTTTCTTT. This sequence encodes CAAGAPGTEAFF.

This clonotype was observed a handful of times. This chain joins TRBV5-3 and TRBJ2-7; D is unresolved. TRBV5-3 is assigned to the ORF class and has an uncertain function. This CDR3 is 13 amino acids long. V lost 3 bases, J lost 2 bases, and 9 bases lay in between. CDR3 protein: CARSSQDTYEQYF. CDR3 coding DNA: TGTGCCAGAAGCTCCCAAGATACCTACGAGCAGTACTTC.